This record looks at one T cell receptor (beta chain) sequence and its context. Its antigen is not identified. Each CDR3 protein is one row after TCRdb ran MiXCR on the 5' RACE reads. The table shows some 350,000 distinct CDR3 sequences, with 6% to 8% occurring only once. Trimming removed 1 base at V and 6 bases at J, with 7 bases between. The CDR3 sequence is 13 residues long. Germline loops: CDR1 SGHVS, CDR2 FQNEAQ. The data derive from a study of T cells after yellow fever vaccination. Study-wide findings and caveats: The booster saw the reappearance of most primary-vaccination clones (approximately 97% CD4, around 88% CD8). Only a small proportion of the clonotypes turned up in both the CD4 and the CD8 compartments, likely arising from convergent recombination. Peaking faster, on day 5 versus 15, the secondary response was nonetheless weaker.

The sample was PBMCs, taken 5 days after the yellow fever booster vaccination. This TCR derives from a man aged 25 to 45 who received the YFV17D yellow fever vaccine. The gene calls are TRBV7-8 and TRBJ2-1; D remains unclear. DNA for the CDR3: TGTGCCAGCAGCTTAGACTCCATCAATGAGCAGTTCTTC. Its translation is CASSLDSINEQFF. The whole variable domain, filled in from reference TRBV7-8 and TRBJ2-1, reads GAGVSQSPRYKVAKRGQDVALRCDPISGHVSLFWYQQALGQGPEFLTYFQNEAQLDKSGLPSDRFFAERPEGSVSTLKIQRTQQEDSAVYLCASSLDSINEQFFGPGTRLTVL.